The sequence of this TCR beta chain was determined in a study of shared T cell receptors in the human thymus. TCRdb keeps only in-frame clones here, not all; method: immunoSEQ multiplex PCR. This sample has 720,000 or so clones; roughly 88% occur once, and the top ten carry 0.008% to 0.011%. The CDR3 runs 18 residues. V shed 1 base, J shed 5 bases, and the junction held 16 bases outside the gene matches. Germline V gene lookup returns CDR1 SGHRS and CDR2 YFSETQ. The same specimen was also included in a second study, on human thymus T cells. From that paper: Healthy Finnish infants undergoing corrective surgery for congenital heart defects were the donors. Resected material from corrective heart surgery provided the thymus tissue analysed. There appeared to be biased usage of V and J genes in thymic and blood repertoires. There were highly overlapping thymic repertoires among unrelated individuals, as related research reported.

The source is a girl less than two years old with a congenital heart defect. The J gene is TRBJ2-7, the V gene TRBV5-1, with TRBD1 identical over 9 bases. Sample: thymocytes. CDR3 loop: CASSLCGTGPSLRDEQYF. The CDR3 nucleotides are TGCGCCAGCAGCTTGTGTGGGACAGGGCCCTCTCTTAGGGACGAGCAGTACTTC. Based on the CDR3 plus reference TRBV5-1 and TRBJ2-7, the full variable domain is KAGVTQTPRYLIKTRGQQVTLSCSPISGHRSVSWYQQTPGQGLQFLFEYFSETQRNKGNFPGRFSGRQFSNSRSEMNVSTLELGDSALYLCASSLCGTGPSLRDEQYFGPGTRLTVT.